These 5 T cell receptor beta chains originate from one sample sequenced in a study of blood T cells in healthy people across ages. Sample-barcoded 5' priming and a J-beta primer mix drove a second PCR of about 6 to 11 cycles. TCRdb reprocessed the 5' RACE reads via MiXCR and lists one record per CDR3 protein. The sample has more than 700,000 distinct CDR3 sequences, 46% seen once; the top ten hold 18%. The sequenced sample was blood. These receptors came from a man older than 75 in good health.

This chain uses TRBV3-1 with TRBJ2-1, with no clear D. The V gene's germline CDR1 is LGHDT and CDR2 YNNKEL (reference sequence). Trimming left V 1 base short and J 9 bases short, with 16 bases between. There are 15 residues in the CDR3. DNA for the CDR3: TGTGCCAGCAGCCAAGGTAGGGCAGCTTCCTCTGAGCAGTTCTTC. This translates into CASSQGRAASSEQFF.

In its sample, this clonotype was seen once. V gene TRBV7-9 combines with J gene TRBJ2-1; tentatively, D is TRBD1 (5 bases). TRBJ2-7 matches the DNA end more closely, so the J call is doubtful. Germline assignment: CDR1 SEHNR and CDR2 FQNEAQ (reference sequence). CDR3 length: 15 amino acids. CDR3 sequence (DNA): TGTGCCAGCAGCCCTTCCCAGGGCTCCTACAATGAGCAGTACTTC. Amino acids: CASSPSQGSYNEQYF.

The J gene is TRBJ2-7, the V gene TRBV28, with D perhaps TRBD2 (6 bases). Germline V CDR1 and CDR2: MDHEN, SYDVKM. V gave up 6 bases and J gave up 4 bases, with 19 bases separating them. This CDR3 has 15 amino acids. This CDR3 reads CASRRTSLGRYEQYF. The CDR3, as DNA: TGTGCCAGCAGGAGAACTAGCCTGGGCCGGTACGAGCAGTACTTC.

This clonotype was detected ten times or more. This rearrangement joins TRBV20-1 to TRBJ2-1; D call uncertain. Germline lookup yields CDR1 DFQATT and CDR2 SNEGSKA (reference sequence). With 6 bases removed from V and 4 bases from J, the gap between germline ends came to 16 bases. The CDR3 is made up of 14 amino acids. The CDR3 bases are TGCAGTGCCGGAGACTCCTCTGGGTACAATGAGCAGTTCTTC. It is translated as CSAGDSSGYNEQFF.

The gene calls are TRBV7-3 and TRBJ2-7; D could derive from TRBD1 or TRBD2 (5 bases each). The length of the CDR3 is 13 residues. CDR1 and CDR2 from the germline V gene are SGHTA and FQGTGA. Trimming shortened V by 5 bases and J by 5 bases, and 13 bases separated the two germline ends. DNA of the CDR3: TGTGCCAGCAGCCGAATTGGGGGAAACGAGCAGTACTTC. Translating gives CASSRIGGNEQYF. The full variable domain, in which reference TRBV7-3 and TRBJ2-7 provide the parts outside the CDR3, is GAGVSQTPSNKVTEKGKYVELRCDPISGHTALYWYRQSLGQGPEFLIYFQGTGAADDSGLPNDRFFAVRPEGSVSTLKIQRTERGDSAVYLCASSRIGGNEQYFGPGTRLTVT.